This T cell receptor (beta chain) is from a study of T-cell memory formation after mild COVID-19. A single record per CDR3 protein comes from TCRdb applying MiXCR to the 5' RACE reads. Among 140,000 or so distinct CDR3 sequences, roughly 21% were seen once, and the ten largest hold 2% to 2.5%. The V gene's germline CDR1 is DFQATT and CDR2 SNEGSKA (reference sequence). CDR3 length: 13 residues. The V gene end was trimmed by 3 bases and the J gene end by 7 bases; junction bases not matched to a gene: 5. The chain is built from TRBV20-1 and TRBJ1-5; 8 bases are a match to TRBD1. The origin of this receptor is an adult woman who had mild COVID-19 (a few samples of this study predate the infection). Cell type and time point are not known. Source material: PBMCs or a T cell subset sorted from them (not recorded which). DNA of the CDR3: TGCAGTGCTAGGCAGGGGGCAGGACAGCCCCAGCATTTT. It yields the protein CSARQGAGQPQHF.